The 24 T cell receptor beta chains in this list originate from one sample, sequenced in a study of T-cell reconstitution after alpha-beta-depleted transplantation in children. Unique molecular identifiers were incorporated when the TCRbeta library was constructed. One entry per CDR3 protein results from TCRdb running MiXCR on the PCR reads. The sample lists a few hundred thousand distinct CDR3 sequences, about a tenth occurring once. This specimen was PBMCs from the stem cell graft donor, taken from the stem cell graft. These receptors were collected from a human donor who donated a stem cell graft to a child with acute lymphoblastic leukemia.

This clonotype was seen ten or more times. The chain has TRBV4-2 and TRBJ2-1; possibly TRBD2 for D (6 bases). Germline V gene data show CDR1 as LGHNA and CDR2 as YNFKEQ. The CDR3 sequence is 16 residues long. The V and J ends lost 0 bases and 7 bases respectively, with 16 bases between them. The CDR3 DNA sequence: TGTGCCAGCAGCCAAGAGCCCGCTAGCGTGTGGAATGAGCAGTTCTTC. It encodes CASSQEPASVWNEQFF.

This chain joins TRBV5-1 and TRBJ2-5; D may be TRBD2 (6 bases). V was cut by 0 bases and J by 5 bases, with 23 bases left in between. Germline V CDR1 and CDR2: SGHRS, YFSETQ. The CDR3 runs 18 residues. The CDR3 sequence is CASSLDARAAGKGETQYF. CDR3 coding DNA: TGCGCCAGCAGCTTGGACGCGCGGGCGGCGGGGAAAGGGGAGACCCAGTACTTC.

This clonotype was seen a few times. The CDR3, as DNA: TGCGCCAGCAGCAGTACAGGGACCCATAATTCACCCCTCCACTTT. This encodes CASSSTGTHNSPLHF. The J gene is TRBJ1-6, the V gene TRBV5-1; D is possibly TRBD1 (6 bases). Germline V gene sequence: CDR1 SGHRS, CDR2 YFSETQ. The CDR3 consists of 15 residues. The V gene lost 4 bases and the J gene lost 5 bases, with 13 bases spanning the gap.

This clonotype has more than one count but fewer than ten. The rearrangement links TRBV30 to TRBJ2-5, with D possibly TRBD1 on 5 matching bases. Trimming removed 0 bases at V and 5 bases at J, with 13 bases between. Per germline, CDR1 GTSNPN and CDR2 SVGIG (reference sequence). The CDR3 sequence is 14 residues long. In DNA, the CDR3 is TGTGCCTGGAGTGTACAGGTTGGTTTGGAGACCCAGTACTTC. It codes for CAWSVQVGLETQYF.

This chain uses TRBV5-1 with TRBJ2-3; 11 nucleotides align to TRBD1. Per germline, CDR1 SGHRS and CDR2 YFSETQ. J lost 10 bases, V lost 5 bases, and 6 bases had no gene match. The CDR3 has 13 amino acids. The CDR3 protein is CASSRDRGRSQYF. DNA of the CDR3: TGCGCCAGCAGTCGGGACAGGGGGAGGTCGCAGTATTTT.

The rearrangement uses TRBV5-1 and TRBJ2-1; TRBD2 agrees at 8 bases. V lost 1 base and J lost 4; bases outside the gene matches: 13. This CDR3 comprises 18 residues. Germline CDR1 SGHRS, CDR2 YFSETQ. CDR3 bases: TGCGCCAGCAGCTTGTATGACGGGAGGGTTGACGGGTACAATGAGCAGTTCTTC. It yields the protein CASSLYDGRVDGYNEQFF.

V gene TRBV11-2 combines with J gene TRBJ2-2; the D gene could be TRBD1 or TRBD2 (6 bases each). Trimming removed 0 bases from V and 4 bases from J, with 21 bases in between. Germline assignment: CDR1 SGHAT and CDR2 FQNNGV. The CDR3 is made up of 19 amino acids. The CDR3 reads CASSLDGFGAGEVTGELFF. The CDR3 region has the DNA TGTGCCAGCAGCTTAGATGGGTTTGGGGCAGGGGAGGTCACCGGGGAGCTGTTTTTT.

CDR3 sequence reads: CASSVPTGELFF. The CDR3, as DNA: TGTGCCAGCAGCGTTCCCACCGGGGAGCTGTTTTTT. The chain couples TRBV7-9 to TRBJ2-2; no clear D gene. With 5 bases removed from V and 4 bases from J, the gap between germline ends came to 5 bases. The CDR3 sequence is 12 residues long. The germline V gene has CDR1 SEHNR and CDR2 FQNEAQ (reference sequence).

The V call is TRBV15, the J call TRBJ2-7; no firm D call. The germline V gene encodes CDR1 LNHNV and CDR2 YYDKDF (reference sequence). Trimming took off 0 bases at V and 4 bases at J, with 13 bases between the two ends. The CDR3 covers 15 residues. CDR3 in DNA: TGTGCCACCAGCAGAGATCGTAGTGGGAATTACGAGCAGTACTTC. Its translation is CATSRDRSGNYEQYF.

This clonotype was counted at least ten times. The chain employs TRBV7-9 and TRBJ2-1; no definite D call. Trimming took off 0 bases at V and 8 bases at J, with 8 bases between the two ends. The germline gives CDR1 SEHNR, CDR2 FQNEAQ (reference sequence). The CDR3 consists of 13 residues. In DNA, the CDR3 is TGTGCCAGCAGCTTAGCTGGTGCCGATGAGCAGTTCTTC. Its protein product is CASSLAGADEQFF. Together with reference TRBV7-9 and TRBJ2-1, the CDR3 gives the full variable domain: DTGVSQNPRHKITKRGQNVTFRCDPISEHNRLYWYRQTLGQGPEFLTYFQNEAQLEKSRLLSDRFSAERPKGSFSTLEIQRTEQGDSAMYLCASSLAGADEQFFGPGTRLTVL.

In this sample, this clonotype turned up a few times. Here the CDR3 reads CSASGRAHNEQFF. The CDR3 DNA sequence: TGCAGTGCTAGCGGGAGGGCCCACAATGAGCAGTTCTTC. J is TRBJ2-1 and V is TRBV20-1; 8 positions match TRBD2. This CDR3 region has 13 residues. V lost 3 bases and J lost 5; bases outside the gene matches: 3. Per the germline V gene, CDR1 is DFQATT and CDR2 is SNEGSKA (reference sequence).

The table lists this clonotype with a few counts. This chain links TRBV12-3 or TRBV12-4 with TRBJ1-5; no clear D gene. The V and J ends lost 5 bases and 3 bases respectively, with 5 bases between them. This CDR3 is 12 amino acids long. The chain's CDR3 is CASSMTNQPQHF. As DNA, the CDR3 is TGTGCCAGCAGTATGACCAATCAGCCCCAGCATTTT.

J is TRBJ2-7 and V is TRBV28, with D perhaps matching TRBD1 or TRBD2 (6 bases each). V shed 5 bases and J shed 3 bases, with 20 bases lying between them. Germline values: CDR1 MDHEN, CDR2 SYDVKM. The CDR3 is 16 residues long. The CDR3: CASSPQGGRPVYEQYF. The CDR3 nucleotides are TGTGCCAGCAGTCCACAGGGTGGGAGGCCTGTCTACGAGCAGTACTTC.

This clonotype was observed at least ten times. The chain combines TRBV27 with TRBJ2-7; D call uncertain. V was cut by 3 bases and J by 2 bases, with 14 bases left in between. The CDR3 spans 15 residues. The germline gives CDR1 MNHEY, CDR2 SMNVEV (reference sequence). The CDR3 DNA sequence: TGTGCCAGCAGTTTTTACTCTAGACTCCCCTACGAGCAGTACTTC. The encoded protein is CASSFYSRLPYEQYF.

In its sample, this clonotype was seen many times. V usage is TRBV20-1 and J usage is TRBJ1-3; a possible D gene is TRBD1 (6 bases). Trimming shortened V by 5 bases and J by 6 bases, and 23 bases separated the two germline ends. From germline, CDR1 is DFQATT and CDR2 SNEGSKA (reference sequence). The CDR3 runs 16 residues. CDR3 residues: CSARKARGEEENTIYF. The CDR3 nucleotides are TGCAGTGCTCGCAAAGCCAGGGGAGAAGAGGAAAACACCATATATTTT.

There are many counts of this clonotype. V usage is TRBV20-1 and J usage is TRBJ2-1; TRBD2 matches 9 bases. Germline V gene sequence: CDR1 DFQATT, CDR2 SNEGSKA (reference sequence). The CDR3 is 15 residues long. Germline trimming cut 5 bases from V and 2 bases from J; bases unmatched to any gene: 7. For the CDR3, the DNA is TGCAGTGCTCAGACTAGCGGAAGGGCCTACAATGAGCAGTTCTTC. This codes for CSAQTSGRAYNEQFF.

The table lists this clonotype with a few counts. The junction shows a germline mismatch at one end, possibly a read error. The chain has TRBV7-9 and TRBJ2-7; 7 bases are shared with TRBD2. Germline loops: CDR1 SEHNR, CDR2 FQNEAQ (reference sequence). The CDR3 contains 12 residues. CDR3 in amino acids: CASSLAVYEQYF. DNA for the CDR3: TGTGCCAGCAGCCTAGCGGTGTACGAGCAGTACTTC.

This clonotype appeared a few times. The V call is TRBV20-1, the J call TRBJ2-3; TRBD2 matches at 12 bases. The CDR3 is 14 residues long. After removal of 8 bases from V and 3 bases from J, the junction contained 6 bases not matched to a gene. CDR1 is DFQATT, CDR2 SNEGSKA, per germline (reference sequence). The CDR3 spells CSYRTSGNTDTQYF. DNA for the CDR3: TGCAGTTACAGGACTAGCGGGAATACAGATACGCAGTATTTT.

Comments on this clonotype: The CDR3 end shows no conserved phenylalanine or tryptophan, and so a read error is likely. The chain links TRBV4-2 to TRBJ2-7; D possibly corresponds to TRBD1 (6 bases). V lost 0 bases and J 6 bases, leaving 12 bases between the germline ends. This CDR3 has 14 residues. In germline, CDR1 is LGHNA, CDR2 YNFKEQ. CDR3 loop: CASSQDGQPSEQYI. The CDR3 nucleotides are TGTGCCAGCAGCCAAGATGGACAGCCATCCGAGCAGTACATC.

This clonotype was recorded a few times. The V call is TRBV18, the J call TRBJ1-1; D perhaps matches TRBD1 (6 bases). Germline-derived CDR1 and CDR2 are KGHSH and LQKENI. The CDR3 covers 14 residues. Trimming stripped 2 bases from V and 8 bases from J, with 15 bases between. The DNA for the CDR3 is TGTGCCAGCTCACCAATCAGGGGAGGACCCGAAGCTTTCTTT. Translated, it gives CASSPIRGGPEAFF. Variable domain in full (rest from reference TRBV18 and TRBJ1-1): NAGVMQNPRHLVRRRGQEARLRCSPMKGHSHVYWYRQLPEEGLKFMVYLQKENIIDESGMPKERFSAEFPKEGPSILRIQQVVRGDSAAYFCASSPIRGGPEAFFGQGTRLTVV.

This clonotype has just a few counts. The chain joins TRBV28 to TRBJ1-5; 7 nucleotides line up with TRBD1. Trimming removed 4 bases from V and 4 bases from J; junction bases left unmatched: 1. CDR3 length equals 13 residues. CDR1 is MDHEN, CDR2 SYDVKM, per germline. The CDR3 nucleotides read TGTGCCAGCAGTTGGGGACAGAATCAGCCCCAGCATTTT. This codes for CASSWGQNQPQHF.

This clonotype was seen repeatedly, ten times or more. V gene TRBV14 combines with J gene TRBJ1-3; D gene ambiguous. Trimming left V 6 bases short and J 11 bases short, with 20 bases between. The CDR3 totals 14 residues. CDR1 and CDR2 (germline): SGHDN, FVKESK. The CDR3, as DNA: TGTGCCAGCAGGCCCCCCACCCCTGGGGTCGCCATATATTTT. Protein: CASRPPTPGVAIYF. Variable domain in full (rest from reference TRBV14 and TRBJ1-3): EAGVTQFPSHSVIEKGQTVTLRCDPISGHDNLYWYRRVMGKEIKFLLHFVKESKQDESGMPNNRFLAERTGGTYSTLKVQPAELEDSGVYFCASRPPTPGVAIYFGEGSWLTVV.

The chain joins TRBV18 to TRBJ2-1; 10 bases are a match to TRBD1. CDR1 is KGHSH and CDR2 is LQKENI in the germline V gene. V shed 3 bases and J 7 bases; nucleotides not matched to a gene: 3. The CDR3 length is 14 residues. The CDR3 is CASSPTGGGNEQFF. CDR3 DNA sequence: TGTGCCAGCTCACCGACAGGGGGCGGGAATGAGCAGTTCTTC.

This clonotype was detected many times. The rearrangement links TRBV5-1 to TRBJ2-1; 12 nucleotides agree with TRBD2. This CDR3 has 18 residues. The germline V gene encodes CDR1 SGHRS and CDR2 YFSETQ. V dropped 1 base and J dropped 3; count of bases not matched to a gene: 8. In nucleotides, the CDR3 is TGCGCCAGCAGCTTGTCGACTAGCGGGAGCGGGGTCTACAATGAGCAGTTCTTC. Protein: CASSLSTSGSGVYNEQFF.